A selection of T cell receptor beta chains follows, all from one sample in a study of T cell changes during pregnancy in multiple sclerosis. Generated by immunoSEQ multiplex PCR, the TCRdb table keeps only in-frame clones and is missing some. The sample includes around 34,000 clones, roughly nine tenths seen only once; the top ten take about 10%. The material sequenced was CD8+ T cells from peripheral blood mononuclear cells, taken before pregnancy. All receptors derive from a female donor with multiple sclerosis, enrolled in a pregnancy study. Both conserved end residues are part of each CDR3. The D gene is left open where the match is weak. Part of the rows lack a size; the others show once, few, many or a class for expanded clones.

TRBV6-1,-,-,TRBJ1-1,TGTGCCAGCAGTGAAGCTGGGCCTGAAGCTTTCTTT,CASSEAGPEAFF
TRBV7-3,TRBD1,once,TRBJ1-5,TGTGCCAGCAGCCCGACAGGGAAGTCGGGTCAGCCCCAGCATTTT,CASSPTGKSGQPQHF
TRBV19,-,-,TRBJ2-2,TGTGCCAGTAGGGACTGGGGTTGGAACACCGGGGAGCTGTTTTTT,CASRDWGWNTGELFF
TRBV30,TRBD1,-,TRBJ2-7,TGTGCCTGGAGTTCTGGGGACAGGGCTGGCGAGCAGTACTTC,CAWSSGDRAGEQYF
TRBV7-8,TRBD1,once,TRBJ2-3,TGTGCCAGCAGCACCGGGACAGATACCACAGATACGCAGTATTTT,CASSTGTDTTDTQYF
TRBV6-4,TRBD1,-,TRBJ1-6,TGTGCCAGCAGGGAAACTGCAGACAGGGGGTATAATTCACCCCTCCACTTT,CASRETADRGYNSPLHF
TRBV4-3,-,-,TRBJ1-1,TGCGCCAGCAGCCAAGATATACAGTCGTACACTGAAGCTTTCTTT,CASSQDIQSYTEAFF
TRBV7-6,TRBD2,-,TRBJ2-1,TGTGCCAGCAGCCCGACTAGCGGGGGGTCCCCCTACAATGAGCAGTTCTTC,CASSPTSGGSPYNEQFF
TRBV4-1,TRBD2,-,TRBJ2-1,TGCGCCAGCAGCCAAGATCCTAGCGGGGGGTCATACAATGAGCAGTTCTTC,CASSQDPSGGSYNEQFF
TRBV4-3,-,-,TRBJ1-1,TGCGCCAGCAGCCAAGATGTGGGCAGGTTAAGTGAAGCTTTCTTT,CASSQDVGRLSEAFF
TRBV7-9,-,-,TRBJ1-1,TGTGCCAGCAGCCAGCGGGGGGAGGACACTGAAGCTTTCTTT,CASSQRGEDTEAFF
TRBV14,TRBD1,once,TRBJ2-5,TGTGCCAGCAGCCAGCTGTTGACAGGGGCAGAGACCCAGTACTTC,CASSQLLTGAETQYF
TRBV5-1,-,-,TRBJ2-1,TGCGCCAGCAGCTTGGTGGACTTCTACAATGAGCAGTTCTTC,CASSLVDFYNEQFF
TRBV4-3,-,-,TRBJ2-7,TGCGCCAGCAGCCAAGATAGCAGCCTTTCCTACGAGCAGTACTTC,CASSQDSSLSYEQYF
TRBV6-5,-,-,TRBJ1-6,TGTGCCAGCAGTTACTCCAACAGTGCTTCACCCCTCCACTTT,CASSYSNSASPLHF
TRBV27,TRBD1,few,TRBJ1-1,TGTGCCAGCAGCTTGACAGGGTCTGAAGCTTTCTTT,CASSLTGSEAFF
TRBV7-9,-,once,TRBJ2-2,TGTGCCAGCAGCCACCGACAGAACACCGGGGAGCTGTTTTTT,CASSHRQNTGELFF
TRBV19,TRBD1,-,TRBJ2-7,TGTGCCAGTAGGCCAAGGACAGGGGGGAAGAACGAGCAGTACTTC,CASRPRTGGKNEQYF
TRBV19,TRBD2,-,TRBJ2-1,TGTGCCAGTAGGGGACTAGCGGGAGAGATGAACAATGAGCAGTTCTTC,CASRGLAGEMNNEQFF
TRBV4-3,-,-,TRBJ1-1,TGCGCCAGCAGCCAAGAGTTAGGAAGCGGTGCTGAAGCTTTCTTT,CASSQELGSGAEAFF
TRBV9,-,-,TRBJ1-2,TGTGCCAGCAGCGTGACGGAAAGCGAGGGGAGGACCTATGGCTACACCTTC,CASSVTESEGRTYGYTF
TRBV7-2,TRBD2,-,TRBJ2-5,TGTGCCAGCAGCTTTAGCGGGGGGGACCGAGAGACCCAGTACTTC,CASSFSGGDRETQYF
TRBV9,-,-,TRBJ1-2,TGTGCCAGCACCCCGGCGGGGGCGCTCTATGGCTACACCTTC,CASTPAGALYGYTF
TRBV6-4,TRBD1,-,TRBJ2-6,TGTGCCAGCAGTGCAGGGACAGGAGGGGCCAACGTCCTGACTTTC,CASSAGTGGANVLTF
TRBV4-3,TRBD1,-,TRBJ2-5,TGCGCCAGCAGCCAATCCGACAGGGGCGGTGAGACCCAGTACTTC,CASSQSDRGGETQYF
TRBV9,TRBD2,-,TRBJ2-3,TGTGCCAGCAGCGGTAGCGGGGGAAGAAGCACAGATACGCAGTATTTT,CASSGSGGRSTDTQYF
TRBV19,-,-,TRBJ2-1,TGTGCCAGTAGTATGGTAGTAGCCAATGAGCAGTTCTTC,CASSMVVANEQFF
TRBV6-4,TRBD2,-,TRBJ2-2,TGTGCCAGCAGTGACTCGAGAGCGGGGCAAAACACCGGGGAGCTGTTTTTT,CASSDSRAGQNTGELFF
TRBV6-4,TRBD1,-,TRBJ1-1,TGTGCCAGCAGTGAGGACAGGGTGAACACTGAAGCTTTCTTT,CASSEDRVNTEAFF
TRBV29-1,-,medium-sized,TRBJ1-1,TGCAGCGCCTCGGGACACAGGAACACTGAAGCTTTCTTT,CSASGHRNTEAFF
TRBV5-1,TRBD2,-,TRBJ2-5,TGCGCCAGCAGCTCCGGAGCGGGAGGGAGAGAGACCCAGTACTTC,CASSSGAGGRETQYF
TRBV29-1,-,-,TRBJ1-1,TGCAGCGTTACCGGTTGGATGGAGAGCACTGAAGCTTTCTTT,CSVTGWMESTEAFF
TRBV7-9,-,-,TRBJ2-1,TGTGCCAGCAGCCATCCCGGGATGGCCCTACATGAGCAGTTCTTC,CASSHPGMALHEQFF
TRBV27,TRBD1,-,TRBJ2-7,TGTGCCAGCAGTTTATTGGACAGGCACCCCTACGAGCAGTACTTC,CASSLLDRHPYEQYF
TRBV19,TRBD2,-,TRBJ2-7,TGTGCCAGTAGTATTTCCGGGACTACCGAGCAGTACTTC,CASSISGTTEQYF
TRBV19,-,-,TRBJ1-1,TGTGCCAGTATCAGACCTTATGGAGGGGAAAGGTACACTGAAGCTTTCTTT,CASIRPYGGERYTEAFF
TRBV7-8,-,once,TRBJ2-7,TGTGCCAGCAGCTCGTTGTCGGGGGGCAGCACCTACGAGCAGTACTTC,CASSSLSGGSTYEQYF
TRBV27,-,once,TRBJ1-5,TGTGCCAGCAGTTTATCGATAGGGAGCGGTCAGCCCCAGCATTTT,CASSLSIGSGQPQHF
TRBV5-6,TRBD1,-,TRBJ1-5,TGTGCCAGCAGCTCGGACCGGGACAGGGTTTCCCAGCCCCAGCATTTT,CASSSDRDRVSQPQHF
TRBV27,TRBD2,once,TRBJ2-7,TGTGCCAGCAGTTTACTAGCGGGGGAAGACTCCTACGAGCAGTACTTC,CASSLLAGEDSYEQYF
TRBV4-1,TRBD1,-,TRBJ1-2,TGCGCCAGCAGCCAAGAGGCAGGGGGGAACTATGGCTACACCTTC,CASSQEAGGNYGYTF
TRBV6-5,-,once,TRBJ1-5,TGTGCCAGCAGTTACTCGCGGGTTCAGCCCCAGCATTTT,CASSYSRVQPQHF
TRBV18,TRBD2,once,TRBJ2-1,TGTGCCAGCTCACCCCAGACGACTAGCGGGAGAGTCTACAATGAGCAGTTCTTC,CASSPQTTSGRVYNEQFF
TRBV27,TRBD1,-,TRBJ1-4,TGTGCCAGCAGACCGGGACAGGGGGAGTCTGAAAAACTGTTTTTT,CASRPGQGESEKLFF
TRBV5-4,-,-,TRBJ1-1,TGTGCCAGCTATCCAGCGCGTGGGGGGGCTTTCTTT,CASYPARGGAFF
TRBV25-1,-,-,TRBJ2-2,TGTGCCAGCAGTGAAGGCCAGGAAACCGGGGAGCTGTTTTTT,CASSEGQETGELFF
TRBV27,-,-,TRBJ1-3,TGTGCCAGCAGTTTAGACTCGAGCTCTGGAAACACCATATATTTT,CASSLDSSSGNTIYF
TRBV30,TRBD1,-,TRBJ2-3,TGTGCCTGGATCCCGGGACAGGGATACACAGATACGCAGTATTTT,CAWIPGQGYTDTQYF
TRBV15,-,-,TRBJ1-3,TGTGCCACCACAGTCAGGGACTCTGGAAACACCATATATTTT,CATTVRDSGNTIYF
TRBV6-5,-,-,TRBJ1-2,TGTGCCAGCAGTTACGGCGGGCGAAATGGCTACACCTTC,CASSYGGRNGYTF
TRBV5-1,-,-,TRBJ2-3,TGCGCCAGCAGCCAAAACAGTGATACGCAGTATTTT,CASSQNSDTQYF
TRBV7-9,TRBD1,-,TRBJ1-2,TGTGCCAGCAGCGTAACAGGGGGCGAGTACTATGGCTACACCTTC,CASSVTGGEYYGYTF
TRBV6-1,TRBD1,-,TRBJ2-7,TGTGCCAGCAGTGCAGATTTCCAGGGGGTATCCCCAACCTACGAGCAGTACTTC,CASSADFQGVSPTYEQYF
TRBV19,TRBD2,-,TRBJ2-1,TGTGCCAGTAGTAGGGTAGCGGGAGGCTTAGATGAGCAGTTCTTC,CASSRVAGGLDEQFF
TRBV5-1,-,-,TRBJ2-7,TGCGCCAGCAGCTTGGGACAAGCCGCCTACGAGCAGTACTTC,CASSLGQAAYEQYF
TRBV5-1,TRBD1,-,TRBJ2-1,TGCGCCAGCAGCTCAGGACAGGGAGACAATGAGCAGTTCTTC,CASSSGQGDNEQFF
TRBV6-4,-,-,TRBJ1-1,TGTGCCAGCACCCAGGGATACGGCACTGAAGCTTTCTTT,CASTQGYGTEAFF